One and the same sample provided the 6 T cell receptor beta chains below, sequenced in a study of blood T cell repertoires in COVID-19. Repertoires were generated with immunoSEQ multiplex PCR, while TCRdb's copy carries only in-frame clones and drops some. The table records 76,000 or so clones, under 95% of them present only once. Material: peripheral blood. The receptor set was obtained from a human donor in a cohort sampled during active COVID-19.

This chain connects TRBV27 to TRBJ2-3; 14 bases are a match to TRBD2. The V gene's germline CDR1 is MNHEY and CDR2 SMNVEV (reference sequence). Germline trimming cut 5 bases from V and 4 bases from J; bases unmatched to any gene: 8. CDR3 length equals 17 residues. The CDR3 reads CASSRPGLAGVADTQYF. The CDR3 DNA reads as TGTGCCAGCAGTCGGCCGGGACTAGCGGGAGTCGCAGATACGCAGTATTTT.

This clone has a single count. The chain recombines TRBV4-3 with TRBJ2-2, with 13 bases matching TRBD2. This CDR3 region has 17 residues. The junction had 3 bases not matched to a gene; V was cut back by 2 bases and J by 3 bases. Germline V gene sequence: CDR1 LGHNA, CDR2 YSLEER. The CDR3 DNA reads TGCGCCAGCAGCCAATTCACTAGCGGGGGGGACACCGGGGAGCTGTTTTTT. Amino acid sequence: CASSQFTSGGDTGELFF.

The chain couples TRBV2 to TRBJ1-1; TRBD1 agrees at 9 bases. The CDR3 extends over 13 amino acids. The germline CDR1 and CDR2 sequences are SNHLY and FYNNEI. J lost 4 bases, V lost 6 bases, and 3 bases had no gene match. CDR3 bases: TGTGCCAGCAGAGGGGACAGGGCCACTGAAGCTTTCTTT. Protein product: CASRGDRATEAFF.

V and J are TRBV19 and TRBJ2-1, with 10 bases lining up with TRBD2. Germline CDR1 and CDR2: LNHDA and SQIVND (reference sequence). Trimming removed 8 bases from V and 10 bases from J; junction bases left unmatched: 5. This CDR3 has 12 residues. In nucleotides, the CDR3 is TGTGCCAGTGGCACACTAGCGGGGGAGCAGTTCTTC. It translates to CASGTLAGEQFF.

The chain uses TRBV7-2 and TRBJ2-7, with 14 bases aligning to TRBD2. This CDR3 contains 15 residues. Germline assignment: CDR1 SGHTA and CDR2 FQGNSA. Trimming at V came to 5 bases and at J to 4 bases, leaving 4 bases not matched to a gene. The CDR3 DNA sequence: TGTGCCAGCAGCCCGACTAGCGGGGGGGTGTACGAGCAGTACTTC. It translates to CASSPTSGGVYEQYF.

CDR3 residues: CASSSDVYGYTF. In DNA form, the CDR3 reads TGTGCCAGCAGCTCAGATGTTTATGGCTACACCTTC. The V call is TRBV12-3 or TRBV12-4, the J call TRBJ1-2, with D uncertain. The CDR3 sequence is 12 residues long. Trimming took 6 bases from V and 5 from J, leaving 10 bases between them.